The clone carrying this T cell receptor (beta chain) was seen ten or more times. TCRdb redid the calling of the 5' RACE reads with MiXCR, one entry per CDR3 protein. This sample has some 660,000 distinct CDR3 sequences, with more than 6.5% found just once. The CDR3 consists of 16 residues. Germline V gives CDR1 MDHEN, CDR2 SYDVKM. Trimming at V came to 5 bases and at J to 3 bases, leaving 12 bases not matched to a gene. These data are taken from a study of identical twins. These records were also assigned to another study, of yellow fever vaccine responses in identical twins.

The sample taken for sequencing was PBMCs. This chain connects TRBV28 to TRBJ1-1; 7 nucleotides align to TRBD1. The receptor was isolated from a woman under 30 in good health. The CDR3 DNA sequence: TGTGCCAGCAGTCTTACAGGGGCGGTAATGGACACTGAAGCTTTCTTT. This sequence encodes CASSLTGAVMDTEAFF. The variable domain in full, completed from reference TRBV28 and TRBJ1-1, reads DVKVTQSSRYLVKRTGEKVFLECVQDMDHENMFWYRQDPGLGLRLIYFSYDVKMKEKGDIPEGYSVSREKKERFSLILESASTNQTSMYLCASSLTGAVMDTEAFFGQGTRLTVV.